These T cell receptor beta chains were read from a single sample in a study of regulatory T cells in long-lasting Graves disease. TCRdb itself ran the multiplex PCR reads through MiXCR, one entry per CDR3 protein. The sample carries approximately 290,000 distinct CDR3 sequences, more than 20% recorded once. The starting material was peripheral blood mononuclear cells (PBMCs), obtained when the disease was refractory, from a patient treated with antithyroid drugs. Receptors were obtained from a female donor with Graves disease. The CDR3 runs from the conserved cysteine through the conserved F or W. A D gene is named only where the DNA matches it firmly. Rows give clone size only sometimes, using once, few, many, or a class for an expanded clone.

j_gene: TRBJ2-2
d_gene: -
v_gene: TRBV12-5
abundance: -
CDR3aa: CASGQGGELFF
CDR3nt: TGTGCTAGTGGCCAGGGAGGGGAGCTGTTTTTT

j_gene: TRBJ2-5
d_gene: -
v_gene: TRBV6-2/TRBV6-3
abundance: many
CDR3aa: CASSARGSAQETQYF
CDR3nt: TGTGCCAGCAGTGCCCGGGGGAGCGCCCAAGAGACCCAGTACTTC

j_gene: TRBJ2-7
d_gene: -
v_gene: TRBV20-1
abundance: -
CDR3aa: CSAQPGAHHEQYF
CDR3nt: TGCAGTGCTCAACCCGGGGCCCACCACGAGCAGTACTTC

j_gene: TRBJ2-7
d_gene: TRBD1
v_gene: TRBV18
abundance: many
CDR3aa: CASSPSTGAYEQYF
CDR3nt: TGTGCCAGCTCACCTTCGACAGGGGCCTACGAGCAGTACTTC

j_gene: TRBJ2-7
d_gene: -
v_gene: TRBV6-1
abundance: many
CDR3aa: CASSLRDSGAYEQYF
CDR3nt: TGTGCCAGCAGTCTCCGGGACTCGGGAGCCTACGAGCAGTACTTC

j_gene: TRBJ1-5
d_gene: -
v_gene: TRBV3-1
abundance: many
CDR3aa: CASSLTGNNQPQHF
CDR3nt: TGTGCCAGCAGCCTTACAGGGAACAATCAGCCCCAGCATTTT

j_gene: TRBJ2-7
d_gene: -
v_gene: TRBV6-2/TRBV6-3
abundance: many
CDR3aa: CASSNDSPYEQYF
CDR3nt: TGTGCCAGCAGTAATGACAGCCCCTACGAGCAGTACTTC

j_gene: TRBJ1-4
d_gene: -
v_gene: TRBV30
abundance: -
CDR3aa: CAWSVMDLTSGKLFF
CDR3nt: TGTGCCTGGAGTGTAATGGACCTTACTTCTGGAAAACTGTTTTTT

j_gene: TRBJ2-7
d_gene: -
v_gene: TRBV2
abundance: many
CDR3aa: CASSENEQYF
CDR3nt: TGTGCCAGCAGTGAAAACGAGCAGTACTTC

j_gene: TRBJ2-2
d_gene: -
v_gene: TRBV12-3/TRBV12-4
abundance: many
CDR3aa: CASSQGRAGELFF
CDR3nt: TGTGCCAGCAGCCAAGGCAGGGCCGGGGAGCTGTTTTTT

j_gene: TRBJ2-7
d_gene: TRBD2
v_gene: TRBV6-5
abundance: few
CDR3aa: CASSWGGNPYEQYF
CDR3nt: TGTGCCAGCAGTTGGGGGGGGAACCCCTACGAGCAGTACTTC

j_gene: TRBJ2-7
d_gene: -
v_gene: TRBV7-2
abundance: -
CDR3aa: CASSLDGTSYNEQYF
CDR3nt: TGTGCCAGCAGCTTAGACGGGACCTCCTACAATGAGCAGTACTTC

j_gene: TRBJ2-7
d_gene: TRBD2
v_gene: TRBV7-2
abundance: -
CDR3aa: CASSISGNTPYEQYF
CDR3nt: TGTGCCAGCAGCATTAGCGGGAACACTCCCTACGAGCAGTACTTC

j_gene: TRBJ1-5
d_gene: -
v_gene: TRBV5-8
abundance: -
CDR3aa: CASSYVGIDQPQHF
CDR3nt: TGTGCCAGCAGCTATGTCGGGATCGATCAGCCCCAGCATTTT

j_gene: TRBJ2-7
d_gene: -
v_gene: TRBV7-9
abundance: few
CDR3aa: CASSLMGGLEQYF
CDR3nt: TGTGCCAGCAGCTTAATGGGGGGCTTGGAGCAGTACTTC

j_gene: TRBJ2-7
d_gene: TRBD1
v_gene: TRBV6-2/TRBV6-3
abundance: few
CDR3aa: CASSYELGQGSYEQYF
CDR3nt: TGTGCCAGCAGTTACGAGTTGGGACAGGGATCCTACGAGCAGTACTTC

j_gene: TRBJ2-7
d_gene: -
v_gene: TRBV12-3/TRBV12-4
abundance: many
CDR3aa: CASSSQKAWDEQYF
CDR3nt: TGTGCCAGCAGCTCACAAAAGGCCTGGGACGAGCAGTACTTC

j_gene: TRBJ2-7
d_gene: TRBD2
v_gene: TRBV7-9
abundance: many
CDR3aa: CASSLGGLVPYEQYF
CDR3nt: TGTGCCAGCAGCTTAGGGGGACTAGTCCCCTACGAGCAGTACTTC

j_gene: TRBJ2-3
d_gene: -
v_gene: TRBV5-1
abundance: -
CDR3aa: CASSLGSGTDTQYF
CDR3nt: TGCGCCAGCAGCTTAGGGAGCGGCACAGATACGCAGTATTTT

j_gene: TRBJ2-5
d_gene: -
v_gene: TRBV7-9
abundance: few
CDR3aa: CASSRTREETQYF
CDR3nt: TGTGCCAGCAGCAGGACCCGGGAGGAGACCCAGTACTTC

j_gene: TRBJ2-7
d_gene: -
v_gene: TRBV18
abundance: -
CDR3aa: CASSPGRDTYEQYF
CDR3nt: TGTGCCAGCTCACCAGGGCGGGACACCTACGAGCAGTACTTC

j_gene: TRBJ2-7
d_gene: -
v_gene: TRBV6-1
abundance: many
CDR3aa: CASSEVTLNSYEQYF
CDR3nt: TGTGCCAGCAGTGAGGTAACCCTGAACTCCTACGAGCAGTACTTC